The clone carrying this T cell receptor beta chain was counted between two and nine times. Its antigen is unknown. Germline lookup yields CDR1 MDHEN and CDR2 SYDVKM. The ends were cut back, 6 bases at V and 5 bases at J, with 12 bases in the middle. This CDR3 has 13 residues. The sample originates from a study of identical twins. Study-level findings and limits: The study found excess low generation probability among twin-shared out-of-frame alpha sequences. Sequences that were beta out-of-frame showed weaker excess twin sharing. Invariant T cells like MAIT and iNKT could partly confound the zero-insertion analyses. Memory repertoires lacked the insertion deficit that abundant cord blood beta clonotypes showed.

A single record per CDR3 protein comes from TCRdb applying MiXCR to the 5' RACE reads. There are a few hundred thousand distinct CDR3 sequences in the sample; more than 6.5% occur only once, and 2% to 2.5% lies in the top ten. A further study also used this sample, focusing on yellow fever vaccine responses in identical twins.

This clonotype was obtained from a woman under 30 in good health. Sequenced input: memory (CD45RO+) T cells sorted from blood. The V gene is TRBV28, the J gene TRBJ2-3; D call uncertain. This CDR3 reads CASSARPVDTQYF. For the CDR3, the DNA is TGTGCCAGCAGCGCACGGCCCGTAGATACGCAGTATTTT.